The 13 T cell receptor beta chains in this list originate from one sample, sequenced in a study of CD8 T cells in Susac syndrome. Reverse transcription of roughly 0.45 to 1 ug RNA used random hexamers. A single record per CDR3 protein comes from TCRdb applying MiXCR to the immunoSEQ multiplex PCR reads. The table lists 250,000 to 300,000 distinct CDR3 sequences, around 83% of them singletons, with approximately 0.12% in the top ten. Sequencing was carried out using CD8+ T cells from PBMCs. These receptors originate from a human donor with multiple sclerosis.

This CDR3 is CASSFGQGGLAGPNEQFF. The CDR3 region has the DNA TGTGCCAGCAGTTTCGGACAGGGGGGATTAGCGGGGCCCAATGAGCAGTTCTTC. The chain links TRBV27 to TRBJ2-1; 10 bases agree with TRBD1. This CDR3 region has 18 residues. Trimming removed 3 bases from V and 6 bases from J; junction bases left unmatched: 14. Germline lookup yields CDR1 MNHEY and CDR2 SMNVEV (reference sequence).

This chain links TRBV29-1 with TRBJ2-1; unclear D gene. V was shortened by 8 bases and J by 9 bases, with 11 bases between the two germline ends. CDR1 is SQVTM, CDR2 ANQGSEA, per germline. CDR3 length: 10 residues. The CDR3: CSMLFGEQFF. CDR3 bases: TGCAGCATGTTATTTGGTGAGCAGTTCTTC.

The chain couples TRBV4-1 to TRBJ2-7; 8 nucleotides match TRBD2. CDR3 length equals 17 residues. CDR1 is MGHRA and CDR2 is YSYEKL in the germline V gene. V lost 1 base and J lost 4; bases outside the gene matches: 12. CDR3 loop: CASSQGGAGLAGYEQYF. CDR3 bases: TGCGCCAGCAGCCAAGGGGGAGCGGGGCTAGCGGGTTACGAGCAGTACTTC.

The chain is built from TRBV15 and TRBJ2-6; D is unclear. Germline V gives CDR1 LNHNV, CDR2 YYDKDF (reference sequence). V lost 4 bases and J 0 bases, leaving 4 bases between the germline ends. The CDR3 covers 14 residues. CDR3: CATSMNSGANVLTF. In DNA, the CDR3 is TGTGCCACCAGCATGAACTCTGGGGCCAACGTCCTGACTTTC. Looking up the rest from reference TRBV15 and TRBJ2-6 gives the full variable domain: DAMVIQNPRYQVTQFGKPVTLSCSQTLNHNVMYWYQQKSSQAPKLLFHYYDKDFNNEADTPDNFQSRRPNTSFCFLDIRSPGLGDTAMYLCATSMNSGANVLTFGAGSRLTVL.

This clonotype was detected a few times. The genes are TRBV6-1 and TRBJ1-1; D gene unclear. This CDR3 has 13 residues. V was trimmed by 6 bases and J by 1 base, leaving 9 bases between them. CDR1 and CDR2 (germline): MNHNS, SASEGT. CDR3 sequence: CASSEIANTEAFF. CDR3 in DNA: TGTGCCAGCAGCGAGATAGCGAACACTGAAGCTTTCTTT.

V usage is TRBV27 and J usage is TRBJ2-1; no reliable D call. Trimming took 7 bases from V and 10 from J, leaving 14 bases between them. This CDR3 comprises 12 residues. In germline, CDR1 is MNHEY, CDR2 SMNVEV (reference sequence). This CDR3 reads CASTPPSGEQFF. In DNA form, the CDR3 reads TGTGCCAGCACCCCCCCGTCGGGCGAGCAGTTCTTC.

The CDR3 DNA follows: TGTGCCACCAGCAGAGATCATGGGGGCCGAAATTCACCCCTCCACTTT. This codes for CATSRDHGGRNSPLHF. This chain uses TRBV15 with TRBJ1-6; perhaps TRBD1 as D (6 bases). Per the germline V gene, CDR1 is LNHNV and CDR2 is YYDKDF (reference sequence). Trimming stripped 0 bases from V and 7 bases from J, with 13 bases between. The CDR3 sequence is 16 residues long.

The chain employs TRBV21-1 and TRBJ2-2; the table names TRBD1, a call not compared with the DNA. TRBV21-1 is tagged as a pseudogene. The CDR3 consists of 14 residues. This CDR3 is CARRTGRNTGELFF. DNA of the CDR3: TGTGCCAGACGGACAGGGAGGAACACCGGGGAGCTGTTTTTT.

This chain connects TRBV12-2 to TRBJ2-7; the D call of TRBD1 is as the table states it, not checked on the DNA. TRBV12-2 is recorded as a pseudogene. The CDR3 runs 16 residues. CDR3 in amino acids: CASRPGERAFSYEQYF. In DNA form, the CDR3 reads TGTGCAAGTCGCCCAGGGGAGCGGGCCTTCTCCTACGAGCAGTACTTC.

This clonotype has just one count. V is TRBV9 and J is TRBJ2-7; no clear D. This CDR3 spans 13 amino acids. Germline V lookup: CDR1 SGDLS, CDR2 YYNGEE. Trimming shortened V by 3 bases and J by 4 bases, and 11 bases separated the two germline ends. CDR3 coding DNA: TGTGCCAGCAGCGCCCATACAGAGTACGAGCAGTACTTC. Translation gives CASSAHTEYEQYF.

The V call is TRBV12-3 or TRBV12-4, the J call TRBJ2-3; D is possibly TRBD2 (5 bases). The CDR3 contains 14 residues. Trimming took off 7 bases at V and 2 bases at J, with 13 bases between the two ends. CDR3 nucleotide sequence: TGTGCCAGCACTTTTGGGAGCCCCACAGATACGCAGTATTTT. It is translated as CASTFGSPTDTQYF.

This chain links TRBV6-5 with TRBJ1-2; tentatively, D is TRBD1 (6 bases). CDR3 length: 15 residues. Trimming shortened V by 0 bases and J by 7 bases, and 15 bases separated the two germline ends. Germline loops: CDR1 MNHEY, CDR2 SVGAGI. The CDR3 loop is CASSYSTTGKSGYTF. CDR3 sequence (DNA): TGTGCCAGCAGTTACTCGACTACAGGGAAGAGTGGCTACACCTTC.

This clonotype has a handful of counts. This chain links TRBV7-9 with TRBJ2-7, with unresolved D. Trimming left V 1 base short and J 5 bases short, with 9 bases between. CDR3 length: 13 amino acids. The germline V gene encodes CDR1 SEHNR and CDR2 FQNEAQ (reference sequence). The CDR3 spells CASSLVYINEQYF. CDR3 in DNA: TGTGCCAGCAGCTTAGTTTACATTAACGAGCAGTACTTC.